This note documents a single T cell receptor beta chain sequence. Its cognate antigen is unknown. Germline V gene lookup returns CDR1 WSHSY and CDR2 SAAADI. Trimming removed 7 bases from V and 2 bases from J, with 11 bases in between. The CDR3 is 13 amino acids. The data derive from a study of T cell responses to AZD1222 COVID-19 vaccine. Study results and limitations: Clonal diversity was possibly underestimated, and white British individuals and females predominated among donors. After two AZD1222 doses, spike-specific TCR breadth and depth rose versus day 0.

It was second doses at about 4 or about 12 weeks that were pooled. Assay: immunoSEQ multiplex PCR; the TCRdb copy retains only in-frame clones and omits some. The table lists 15,000 to 20,000 clones, approximately 89% of them singletons. Sequences were derived from peripheral blood, sampled 28 days after the second AZD1222 dose. This receptor was obtained from an adult who received the AZD1222 COVID-19 vaccine. The rearrangement joins TRBV10-2 to TRBJ1-1; no firm D call. Here the CDR3 DNA reads TGCGCCAGCAAGGGTCGAGAAAACACTGAAGCTTTCTTT. Translation gives CASKGRENTEAFF.